These T cell receptor beta chains were read from a single sample in a study of T cells in narcolepsy. TCRdb's table, derived via immunoSEQ multiplex PCR, lists solely in-frame clones and lacks some. Of fewer than 30,000 clones listed, around 85% are singletons. What was sequenced was CD45RA- memory CD4+ T cells from PBMCs. The receptors come from a human donor with narcolepsy. Each CDR3 is given without its conserved first and last residue. For some rows the clone size is stated as once, few or many, or as a class when expanded; others skip it.

cdr3_aa	v_call	clone_size
ASRPGDAANYGYT	TRBV19	.
ASSYSVQPRNTEAF	TRBV5-6	.
ASSTGQNTEAF	TRBV11-2	.
ASSQRGLSTEAF	TRBV6-5	.
ASSEELGQQETQY	TRBV6-1	.
ASSLVASPYEQY	TRBV13	.
ASSLGGQTYNEQF	TRBV5-1	.
ASSSLRGGGMNQPQH	TRBV7-8	.
ASRRDYEQY	TRBV6-1	.
ASSTTKTSGRDNEQF	TRBV19	once
ASSLITGVGGYGYT	TRBV11-2	.
ASSRNLAGGVDTQY	TRBV7-7	.
ASSIRVGADTQY	TRBV5-1	once
ASSLQAGMGTEAF	TRBV5-1	once
ASTSAGGRGETQY	TRBV27	.
SVGRGYT	TRBV29-1	.
ASSADRGYPQETQY	TRBV19	.
ASSQLRPGTGIYEQY	TRBV5-1	.
ASSATGTSSVYGYT	TRBV9	.
ASSKVPIIYEQY	TRBV21-1	.
ASSRGQGTGELF	TRBV19	.
ASSSGIGRGSPLH	TRBV9	.
AIGGKLDYGYT	TRBV6-1	.
STARGKNTEAF	TRBV6-1	few
ASTNRGENTEAF	TRBV5-1	.
SVSTGSRTQY	TRBV29-1	once
ASSVRWDRDSYGYT	TRBV6-1	once
ASSLNNVATNEKLF	TRBV18	.
ASTRQGVAKNIQY	TRBV2	.
ASSSSGTVGLNEQF	TRBV2	.
ASSLHSGSTGANVLT	TRBV13	.
ASSLSGTGALGTQY	TRBV6-5	.
ASSFGQGFPYGYT	TRBV7-8	.
ASSERPQLYGYT	TRBV25-1	.
ASNFRQEAGELF	TRBV9	.
ASRPAQGAGTEAF	TRBV2	.
ASSRTTNSYEQY	TRBV6-1	.
ASSLVPPRQGAYYEQY	TRBV7-2	.
ASSPDRGLEQY	TRBV19	.
ASSLRTNQNNEQF	TRBV11-3	.
AIGRGISTDTQY	TRBV10-3	.
ASRRGQKETQY	TRBV6-5	.
ASREDRVGYGYT	TRBV6-1	.
ASSLRDISSGNTIY	TRBV11-2	few
ASRDGDGSRIEQF	TRBV6-5	.
ASSEFVSGAAMGEQY	TRBV10-1	.
ASSLLQDSGANVLT	TRBV5-1	.
ASSHTGGLGNTEAF	TRBV11-2	few
ASSIDGTSGRTNTGELF	TRBV19	.
ASGRDSNEKLF	TRBV6-5	.
ASSRGGRLNTEAF	TRBV7-9	.
ASTTGGNQPQH	TRBV28	.
ASSKDEGYYGYT	TRBV21-1	.
AWSVSGLVGTQY	TRBV30	.